Presented here are 17 T cell receptor beta chains from one specimen sequenced in a study of HIV-infected patients and healthy controls. Alpha and beta constant-region primers primed reverse transcription of approximately 500 ng RNA. Separate chain-specific third strand synthesis with multiplexing indices produced the alpha and beta libraries. TCRdb reprocessed the 5' RACE reads via MiXCR and lists one record per CDR3 protein. This sample has approximately 15,000 distinct CDR3 sequences, with 4.5% to 5.5% found just once. No cell fractionation was done, so the repertoire covers all unsorted peripheral blood T cells. The specimen sequenced was blood. These receptors were taken from an adult in good health.

The genes are TRBV25-1 and TRBJ2-5, with D possibly matching TRBD2 (7 bases). Trimming took off 4 bases at V and 2 bases at J, with 11 bases between the two ends. Germline values: CDR1 MGHDK, CDR2 SYGVNS. CDR3 length: 14 amino acids. The CDR3 DNA is TGTGCCAGCAGTGTTGCGGGGGCTCAAGAGACCCAGTACTTC. It is translated as CASSVAGAQETQYF. Together with reference TRBV25-1 and TRBJ2-5, the CDR3 gives the full variable domain: EADIYQTPRYLVIGTGKKITLECSQTMGHDKMYWYQQDPGMELHLIHYSYGVNSTEKGDLSSESTVSRIRTEHFPLTLESARPSHTSQYLCASSVAGAQETQYFGPGTRLLVL.

This clonotype was recorded at least ten times. As DNA, the CDR3 is TGTGCCAGCAGCTTAGGTCGGCTAGCGGGGGTGCCAGGTACGCAGTATTTT. It codes for CASSLGRLAGVPGTQYF. The chain is built from TRBV11-2 and TRBJ2-3, with 10 bases matching TRBD2. The V segment lost 1 base and the J segment 8 bases; nucleotides outside the gene matches: 12. There are 17 residues in the CDR3. Germline CDR1 is SGHAT and CDR2 is FQNNGV.

This clonotype was observed a handful of times. The J gene is TRBJ1-2, the V gene TRBV5-1; maybe TRBD1 (5 bases). Germline V CDR1 and CDR2: SGHRS, YFSETQ. CDR3 length equals 15 residues. Trimming left V 0 bases short and J 6 bases short, with 15 bases between. CDR3 in DNA: TGCGCCAGCAGCTTGGCCAGGTTCCAGGGTAATGGCTACACCTTC. Protein product: CASSLARFQGNGYTF.

Relative to its sample, this clonotype is medium-sized (0.01 to 0.1%). The chain employs TRBV28 and TRBJ2-1, with TRBD2 matching 8 bases. Germline loops: CDR1 MDHEN, CDR2 SYDVKM. The CDR3 runs 15 residues. After removal of 6 bases from V and 9 bases from J, the junction contained 13 bases not matched to a gene. The CDR3 sequence is CASSLRAGAVREQFF. The CDR3 bases are TGTGCCAGCAGCCTCCGAGCGGGGGCGGTCCGTGAGCAGTTCTTC.

This clonotype was picked up a small number of times. The CDR3 DNA is TGCGCCAGCAGCTTGGGACTGAGCAGCACAGATACGCAGTATTTT. The encoded protein is CASSLGLSSTDTQYF. The genes are TRBV5-1 and TRBJ2-3; D not resolved. This CDR3 has 15 amino acids. Germline CDR1 reads SGHRS; CDR2 reads YFSETQ. V was pared by 0 bases and J by 0 bases, with 8 bases between.

This clonotype was seen ten or more times. This rearrangement joins TRBV20-1 to TRBJ2-5; no clear D. There are 12 residues in the CDR3. Per germline, CDR1 DFQATT and CDR2 SNEGSKA (reference sequence). The ends were cut back, 5 bases at V and 5 bases at J, with 12 bases in the middle. The CDR3 loop reads CSASTVEETQYF. The CDR3 DNA follows: TGCAGTGCTTCCACCGTGGAGGAGACCCAGTACTTC.

This clonotype appeared many times. The chain carries TRBV6-5 and TRBJ2-1; possible D gene TRBD2, 6 bases. CDR3 length: 14 residues. The V and J ends lost 3 bases and 6 bases respectively, with 12 bases between them. Germline V gene lookup returns CDR1 MNHEY and CDR2 SVGAGI. The CDR3 reads CASSYLARPNEQFF. DNA for the CDR3: TGTGCCAGCAGTTATCTAGCGCGACCCAATGAGCAGTTCTTC.

In its sample, this clonotype was seen many times. V usage is TRBV4-1 and J usage is TRBJ2-1; 7 bases match TRBD2. CDR1 MGHRA and CDR2 YSYEKL come from the germline V gene. The V segment lost 1 base and the J segment 1 base; nucleotides outside the gene matches: 10. The CDR3 covers 18 residues. This CDR3 reads CASSQASYLGGSYNEQFF. The CDR3 DNA is TGCGCCAGCAGCCAAGCTTCTTATTTGGGGGGGTCCTACAATGAGCAGTTCTTC.

By its share, this clonotype is medium-sized. For the CDR3, the DNA is TGTGCCAGCAGCACCCAGACTGGTAATCCGTCAGATACGCAGTATTTT. The encoded protein is CASSTQTGNPSDTQYF. The chain links TRBV9 to TRBJ2-3; unclear D gene. This CDR3 region has 16 residues. Germline V gene sequence: CDR1 SGDLS, CDR2 YYNGEE. V was trimmed by 4 bases and J by 4 bases, leaving 19 bases between them.

Only a few counts were recorded for this clonotype. The chain recombines TRBV4-2 with TRBJ1-1; D remains unclear. From germline, CDR1 is LGHNA and CDR2 YNFKEQ. The CDR3 contains 14 residues. V shed 2 bases and J shed 2 bases, with 9 bases lying between them. The CDR3 nucleotides are TGTGCCAGCAGCCAAATTCAAGGAAACACTGAAGCTTTCTTT. Residues: CASSQIQGNTEAFF.

This clonotype was observed at least ten times. The rearrangement joins TRBV3-1 to TRBJ1-6, with a tentative D call TRBD1 (5 bases). Germline loops: CDR1 LGHDT, CDR2 YNNKEL (reference sequence). V was shortened by 4 bases and J by 8 bases, with 12 bases between the two germline ends. The CDR3 sequence is 14 residues long. The CDR3 is CASSPRDIDSPLHF. The CDR3 nucleotides are TGTGCCAGCAGCCCCAGGGATATCGATTCACCCCTCCACTTT.

V usage is TRBV10-3 and J usage is TRBJ2-3, with 10 bases fitting TRBD2. Germline CDR1 reads ENHRY; CDR2 reads SYGVKD. This CDR3 has 15 residues. The V segment lost 4 bases and the J segment 4 bases; nucleotides outside the gene matches: 5. The CDR3 DNA sequence: TGTGCCATCAGTGTAATACTAGCGGGACCAGATACGCAGTATTTT. Protein product: CAISVILAGPDTQYF.

In this sample, this clonotype is medium-sized. The V and J genes are TRBV20-1 and TRBJ1-1; weak D call: TRBD1 (5 bases). CDR3 length: 15 amino acids. CDR1 is DFQATT and CDR2 is SNEGSKA in the germline V gene (reference sequence). Trimming cost V 6 bases and J 2 bases, with 19 bases left between them. CDR3 DNA: TGCAGTGCCCCGATCGGGGCAGGGCGAAACACTGAAGCTTTCTTT. Translated, it gives CSAPIGAGRNTEAFF.

By frequency in the sample, this clonotype is medium-sized. The chain links TRBV4-1 to TRBJ2-2; D is unresolved. The CDR3 is made up of 16 amino acids. Per germline, CDR1 MGHRA and CDR2 YSYEKL. Trimming removed 0 bases at V and 4 bases at J, with 12 bases between. The chain's CDR3 is CASSQEWARLTGELFF. The CDR3 region has the DNA TGCGCCAGCAGCCAAGAATGGGCCAGGCTCACCGGGGAGCTGTTTTTT.

This clonotype was seen ten or more times. V gene TRBV7-8 combines with J gene TRBJ1-4, with 10 bases lining up with TRBD1. Germline-derived CDR1 and CDR2 are SGHVS and FQNEAQ. This CDR3 has 14 residues. J was trimmed by 8 bases and V by 5 bases; bases with no gene match: 5. The CDR3 region is CASSHWTGGEKLFF. In DNA, the CDR3 is TGTGCCAGCAGCCACTGGACAGGGGGGGAAAAACTGTTTTTT.

The sample holds many counts of this clonotype. The chain couples TRBV5-6 to TRBJ1-2; possible D gene TRBD1, 6 bases. This CDR3 has 18 amino acids. V was shortened by 4 bases and J by 2 bases, with 24 bases between the two germline ends. Germline V gene data show CDR1 as SGHDT and CDR2 as YYEEEE. CDR3 in DNA: TGTGCCAGCAGCCTTCGCTATGGGGGCGCGGCGGCGAACTATGGCTACACCTTC. Protein product: CASSLRYGGAAANYGYTF. The whole variable domain, filled in from reference TRBV5-6 and TRBJ1-2, reads DAGVTQSPTHLIKTRGQQVTLRCSPKSGHDTVSWYQQALGQGPQFIFQYYEEEERQRGNFPDRFSGHQFPNYSSELNVNALLLGDSALYLCASSLRYGGAAANYGYTFGSGTRLTVV.

Details on this clonotype: Given a much more abundant clone one base away, this may be a read error. J is TRBJ1-6 and V is TRBV30, with D unclear. Per the germline V gene, CDR1 is GTSNPN and CDR2 is SVGIG (reference sequence). V lost 6 bases, J lost 0 bases, and 6 bases lay in between. The CDR3 extends over 13 amino acids. CDR3 bases: TGTGCCTGTGAAGACTCCTATAATTCACCCCTCCACTTT. This gives the protein CACEDSYNSPLHF.